The next 24 T cell receptor beta chains were all read from a single sample in a study of OX40 agonist ivuxolimab in advanced cancers. The protocol was immunoSEQ multiplex PCR, while the TCRdb copy is restricted to in-frame clones and leaves out a portion. In the table there are some 76,000 clones, approximately 80% of which are singletons. Material: CD4+ or CD8+ T cells sorted from blood, obtained in a trial of the OX40 agonist ivuxolimab. These receptors originate from an adult with an advanced solid tumor such as melanoma, head and neck, liver or kidney cancer.

The gene calls are TRBV7-3 and TRBJ1-5; possible D gene TRBD1, 6 bases. This CDR3 contains 13 residues. The V end lost 5 bases, the J end lost 8 bases, and 13 bases lay between the germline ends. Germline loops: CDR1 SGHTA, CDR2 FQGTGA. This CDR3 is CASSPTGYEPQHF. Here the CDR3 DNA reads TGTGCCAGCAGCCCAACAGGGTATGAGCCCCAGCATTTT.

The J gene is TRBJ1-1, the V gene TRBV7-9, with 8 bases lining up with TRBD1. In germline, CDR1 is SEHNR, CDR2 FQNEAQ (reference sequence). With 3 bases clipped from V and 4 bases from J, the junction kept 1 base outside the gene matches. The CDR3 length is 13 residues. The CDR3 protein is CASSFTGGTEAFF. In DNA, the CDR3 is TGTGCCAGCAGCTTTACAGGGGGCACTGAAGCTTTCTTT.

This chain links TRBV5-6 with TRBJ2-1; 8 positions agree with TRBD1. CDR3 length: 15 residues. V lost 4 bases to trimming and J lost 7 bases; unmatched junction nucleotides: 10. Per germline, CDR1 SGHDT and CDR2 YYEEEE. The CDR3 loop reads CASSLRTGSINEQFF. Here the CDR3 DNA reads TGTGCCAGCAGCCTCAGGACAGGGAGCATAAATGAGCAGTTCTTC.

This clone was seen only once. V usage is TRBV7-9 and J usage is TRBJ2-7; D is perhaps TRBD1 (6 bases). The V end was cut by 4 bases, the J end by 4 bases, with 14 bases between. The CDR3 is made up of 14 amino acids. Germline loops: CDR1 SEHNR, CDR2 FQNEAQ (reference sequence). The CDR3 DNA reads TGTGCCAGCAGCTCCGGGACAAGCTCGTACGAGCAGTACTTC. Translated: CASSSGTSSYEQYF.

This chain connects TRBV7-3 to TRBJ1-1, with D possibly matching TRBD1 (6 bases). The germline V gene encodes CDR1 SGHTA and CDR2 FQGTGA. The CDR3 covers 13 residues. The germline V and J ends were trimmed by 5 bases and 2 bases, with 9 bases remaining between them. The CDR3 spells CASSPQGNTEAFF. The CDR3 region has the DNA TGTGCCAGCAGCCCACAGGGAAACACTGAAGCTTTCTTT. Variable domain in full (rest from reference TRBV7-3 and TRBJ1-1): GAGVSQTPSNKVTEKGKYVELRCDPISGHTALYWYRQSLGQGPEFLIYFQGTGAADDSGLPNDRFFAVRPEGSVSTLKIQRTERGDSAVYLCASSPQGNTEAFFGQGTRLTVV.

Details on this clone: In the same sample, other DNA sequences code for this CDR3. The chain joins TRBV5-1 to TRBJ2-3; D remains unclear. V was pared by 4 bases and J by 2 bases, with 5 bases between. This CDR3 comprises 12 residues. CDR1 and CDR2 from the germline V gene are SGHRS and YFSETQ. This CDR3 reads CASSLFTDTQYF. CDR3 nucleotide sequence: TGCGCCAGCAGCCTGTTCACAGATACGCAGTATTTT.

The chain links TRBV18 to TRBJ1-1, with no clear D. The CDR3 is 15 residues long. The germline CDR1 and CDR2 sequences are KGHSH and LQKENI. V was shortened by 6 bases and J by 6 bases, with 20 bases between the two germline ends. The CDR3 region has the DNA TGTGCCAGCTCCCGAAATATTAGGGAATTAGCTGAAGCTTTCTTT. Protein: CASSRNIRELAEAFF. Based on the CDR3 plus reference TRBV18 and TRBJ1-1, the full variable domain is NAGVMQNPRHLVRRRGQEARLRCSPMKGHSHVYWYRQLPEEGLKFMVYLQKENIIDESGMPKERFSAEFPKEGPSILRIQQVVRGDSAAYFCASSRNIRELAEAFFGQGTRLTVV.

The chain is built from TRBV10-3 and TRBJ1-1; perhaps TRBD1 as D (6 bases). The V gene's germline CDR1 is ENHRY and CDR2 SYGVKD. Trimming removed 8 bases at V and 8 bases at J, with 15 bases between. The CDR3 covers 12 residues. This chain's CDR3 is CAIGAGAGEAFF. Written as DNA, the CDR3 is TGTGCCATCGGGGCGGGGGCTGGAGAAGCTTTCTTT.

Turning to this clone: The identical CDR3 is also encoded by other nucleotide sequences in the sample. V and J are TRBV7-2 and TRBJ1-5, with D possibly being TRBD1 (6 bases). V lost 6 bases and J lost 6, with 12 bases in between. The CDR3 extends over 13 amino acids. CDR1 and CDR2 (germline): SGHTA, FQGNSA. Here the CDR3 DNA reads TGTGCCAGCAGTTCAGACAGGTTTCAGCCCCAGCATTTT. Protein product: CASSSDRFQPQHF.

The CDR3 is CATSRDGRNTGELFF. The CDR3 nucleotides read TGTGCCACCAGCAGAGATGGGAGAAACACCGGGGAGCTGTTTTTT. The chain carries TRBV15 and TRBJ2-2, with a possible D match to TRBD2 (5 bases). Germline CDR1 and CDR2: LNHNV and YYDKDF (reference sequence). The CDR3 totals 15 residues. V was trimmed by 0 bases and J by 2 bases, leaving 7 bases between them.

The CDR3 loop is CAWSGGRGETQYF. In DNA form, the CDR3 reads TGTGCCTGGAGTGGGGGGCGCGGGGAGACCCAGTACTTC. The chain joins TRBV30 to TRBJ2-5, with D possibly matching TRBD1 (6 bases). The germline V and J ends were trimmed by 1 base and 5 bases, with 11 bases remaining between them. CDR1 is GTSNPN and CDR2 is SVGIG in the germline V gene (reference sequence). The CDR3 runs 13 residues. Drawing the rest from reference TRBV30 and TRBJ2-5, the complete variable domain is SQTIHQWPATLVQPVGSPLSLECTVEGTSNPNLYWYRQAAGRGLQLLFYSVGIGQISSEVPQNLSASRPQDRQFILSSKKLLLSDSGFYLCAWSGGRGETQYFGPGTRLLVL.

This chain joins TRBV4-2 and TRBJ1-5; tentatively, D is TRBD1 (5 bases). There are 14 residues in the CDR3. Looked up from germline, CDR1 is LGHNA and CDR2 is YNFKEQ. V dropped 4 bases and J dropped 5 bases, with 12 bases sitting between them. CDR3 bases: TGTGCCAGCAGCCTAACAGGCCGCGATCAGCCCCAGCATTTT. Protein product: CASSLTGRDQPQHF.

The chain joins TRBV2 to TRBJ2-5; D is ambiguous. This CDR3 has 15 amino acids. Trimming removed 4 bases at V and 2 bases at J, with 14 bases between. Germline assignment: CDR1 SNHLY and CDR2 FYNNEI. CDR3 sequence: CASSALLRHQETQYF. The DNA for the CDR3 is TGTGCCAGCAGTGCATTACTTAGACATCAAGAGACCCAGTACTTC.

This chain joins TRBV18 and TRBJ1-2; 8 bases line up with TRBD1. Unmatched junction bases numbered 11, after V lost 4 bases and J lost 7 bases. The CDR3 runs 15 residues. Germline V lookup: CDR1 KGHSH, CDR2 LQKENI. In nucleotides, the CDR3 is TGTGCCAGCTCACTTAGCCGGGGCAGGGGGCCTGGCTACACCTTC. Translation: CASSLSRGRGPGYTF.

The rearrangement uses TRBV18 and TRBJ2-5; D is tentatively TRBD1 or TRBD2 (5 bases each). Germline V gene lookup returns CDR1 KGHSH and CDR2 LQKENI. V gave up 4 bases and J gave up 3 bases, with 18 bases separating them. The CDR3 has 16 residues. Written as DNA, the CDR3 is TGTGCCAGCTCACTATTGTACCGGGACGGTGAAGAGACCCAGTACTTC. It specifies CASSLLYRDGEETQYF.

This sequence joins TRBV18 and TRBJ1-1, with TRBD1 as a possible D gene (5 bases). Germline CDR1 reads KGHSH; CDR2 reads LQKENI. Deletions cut 5 bases from V and 0 bases from J, with 13 bases between. The CDR3 loop spans 15 amino acids. This chain's CDR3 is CASSTGGGMNTEAFF. The CDR3 DNA follows: TGTGCCAGCTCAACCGGGGGGGGAATGAACACTGAAGCTTTCTTT.

The genes are TRBV7-3 and TRBJ1-2; D is undetermined. CDR3 length equals 15 residues. Germline V gene lookup returns CDR1 SGHTA and CDR2 FQGTGA. The germline V and J ends were trimmed by 5 bases and 0 bases, with 13 bases remaining between them. The CDR3: CASSPRALANYGYTF. The CDR3 DNA sequence: TGTGCCAGCAGCCCCCGGGCGTTAGCTAACTATGGCTACACCTTC.

The V call is TRBV19, the J call TRBJ2-4; no firm D call. Germline V gene data show CDR1 as LNHDA and CDR2 as SQIVND (reference sequence). V shed 7 bases and J shed 1 base, with 11 bases lying between them. The CDR3 spans 14 residues. CDR3: CASKVSAAKNIQYF. As DNA, the CDR3 is TGTGCCAGTAAAGTGTCGGCCGCCAAAAACATTCAGTACTTC.

V gene TRBV5-6 combines with J gene TRBJ1-2, with 9 bases matching TRBD1. CDR3 length: 16 residues. After removal of 2 bases from V and 4 bases from J, the junction contained 9 bases not matched to a gene. The V gene's germline CDR1 is SGHDT and CDR2 YYEEEE. CDR3 region: CASSFWDRESSYGYTF. In DNA, the CDR3 is TGTGCCAGCAGCTTTTGGGACAGGGAGTCCTCCTATGGCTACACCTTC.

The chain is built from TRBV7-8 and TRBJ1-1, with D unclear. Germline V gene sequence: CDR1 SGHVS, CDR2 FQNEAQ. V dropped 1 base and J dropped 1 base, with 7 bases sitting between them. This CDR3 comprises 14 residues. The CDR3 spells CASSLVKGNTEAFF. The CDR3 region has the DNA TGTGCCAGCAGCTTAGTAAAGGGGAACACTGAAGCTTTCTTT.

This chain uses TRBV7-2 with TRBJ1-1; a weak D match, TRBD1 (5 bases). Germline V gives CDR1 SGHTA, CDR2 FQGNSA. The V and J ends lost 1 base and 4 bases respectively, with 16 bases between them. CDR3 size: 16 residues. The CDR3 loop reads CASSLVWTLSGTEAFF. The CDR3 region has the DNA TGTGCCAGCAGCTTAGTCTGGACATTGAGCGGCACTGAAGCTTTCTTT.

The chain combines TRBV11-2 with TRBJ1-2; the D is unclear. The CDR3 is 13 residues long. Looked up from germline, CDR1 is SGHAT and CDR2 is FQNNGV. Deletions cut 2 bases from V and 2 bases from J, with 6 bases between. The CDR3 here is CASSLFPNYGYTF. CDR3 coding DNA: TGTGCCAGCAGCTTATTTCCGAACTATGGCTACACCTTC.

The chain combines TRBV2 with TRBJ1-1; D gene unclear. Trimming left V 0 bases short and J 11 bases short, with 10 bases between. In germline, CDR1 is SNHLY, CDR2 FYNNEI. The CDR3 has 12 residues. The CDR3, as DNA: TGTGCCAGCAGTGAAGCTTGGGCAGAGGCTTTCTTT. It specifies CASSEAWAEAFF.

In DNA, the CDR3 is TGTGCTAGTGGTTTTGGCGGGGGTGAGCAGTTCTTC. This encodes CASGFGGGEQFF. The J gene is TRBJ2-1, the V gene TRBV12-5, with TRBD2 matching 7 bases. V shed 3 bases, J shed 9 bases, and the junction held 2 bases outside the gene matches. The CDR3 is 12 residues long. CDR1 is LGHNT and CDR2 is FRNRAP in the germline V gene.